This T cell receptor (beta chain) was documented in a study of blood T cell repertoires in COVID-19. Study details: PBMCs, B-cell-depleted T cells, or T cells provided the cDNA or gDNA that made up the material.

The CDR3 extends over 15 amino acids. CDR1 KGHSH and CDR2 LQKENI come from the germline V gene. Losses at the gene ends were 4 bases for V and 4 bases for J; bases not matched to a gene: 5. As handled by the study authors: It was from reference gene primer amplification that nucleated cell counts were estimated. Libraries were prepared by immunoSEQ multiplex PCR; TCRdb keeps only in-frame clonotypes and omits some of them. Clone size and the V and J calls come from that table; the DNA yielded D and trimming. Of 53,000 or so clones listed, about nine tenths are singletons. The source is an elderly man with acute or convalescent COVID-19. The V and J genes are TRBV18 and TRBJ2-2, with 8 bases aligning to TRBD1. The source material was peripheral blood. The CDR3 region has the DNA TGTGCCAGCTCACTTCGGACAGGGAGCACCGGGGAGCTGTTTTTT. Protein product: CASSLRTGSTGELFF.